The 10 T cell receptor beta chains reported below all come from one sample, sequenced in a study of cytomegalovirus exposure and HLA in healthy donors. The PCR employed 60 Vbeta primers together with 13 Jbeta primers. The repertoire was sequenced with immunoSEQ multiplex PCR; TCRdb's copy has only in-frame clones and lacks some. This sample carries about 67,000 clones, with 5.3% going to the ten biggest clones. Sequencing input: PBMCs. Every receptor here comes from a man under 40 in good health and CMV-seropositive.

This chain links TRBV19 with TRBJ1-1, with a tentative D call TRBD1 (6 bases). The CDR3 contains 13 residues. Trimming pared 1 base from V and 3 bases from J, leaving 6 bases between. Germline CDR1 LNHDA, CDR2 SQIVND (reference sequence). Here the CDR3 reads CASSIGTDTEAFF. The DNA for the CDR3 is TGTGCCAGTAGTATAGGGACAGACACTGAAGCTTTCTTT.

The chain uses TRBV7-8 and TRBJ1-5; no clear D gene. Per germline, CDR1 SGHVS and CDR2 FQNEAQ. This CDR3 contains 17 residues. The ends were cut back, 1 base at V and 0 bases at J, with 13 bases in the middle. This chain's CDR3 is CASSLGVLGGSNQPQHF. CDR3 sequence (DNA): TGTGCCAGCAGCTTAGGGGTATTGGGAGGTAGCAATCAGCCCCAGCATTTT.

The gene calls are TRBV5-6 and TRBJ2-6; D perhaps matches TRBD1 (6 bases). This CDR3 has 15 residues. The germline V gene encodes CDR1 SGHDT and CDR2 YYEEEE. The ends were cut back, 4 bases at V and 3 bases at J, with 11 bases in the middle. CDR3 nucleotides: TGTGCCAGCAGCCCAGGGGTTGGTGGGGCCAACGTCCTGACTTTC. This gives the protein CASSPGVGGANVLTF.

The chain joins TRBV5-4 to TRBJ2-1, with TRBD1 matching 7 bases. Germline trimming cut 2 bases from V and 7 bases from J; bases unmatched to any gene: 6. This CDR3 has 14 amino acids. Germline-derived CDR1 and CDR2 are SGHNT and YYREEE (reference sequence). This CDR3 reads CASSLQGFQNEQFF. The CDR3 DNA sequence: TGTGCCAGCAGCTTACAGGGGTTCCAAAATGAGCAGTTCTTC.

The chain recombines TRBV6-6 with TRBJ2-5; TRBD2 aligns across 7 bases. With 5 bases clipped from V and 2 bases from J, the junction kept 8 bases outside the gene matches. The CDR3 is made up of 15 amino acids. Looked up from germline, CDR1 is MNHNY and CDR2 is SVGAGI (reference sequence). CDR3: CASSLQRGPQETQYF. The CDR3 DNA sequence: TGTGCCAGCAGTCTCCAGCGGGGCCCTCAAGAGACCCAGTACTTC.

The chain is built from TRBV5-1 and TRBJ2-7; TRBD2 matches at 7 bases. J gave up 5 bases and V 6 bases, and 8 bases lay outside the gene matches. The CDR3 extends over 13 amino acids. Looked up from germline, CDR1 is SGHRS and CDR2 is YFSETQ. The CDR3: CASNGGSTHEQYF. The CDR3 DNA follows: TGCGCCAGCAACGGGGGGTCGACACACGAGCAGTACTTC.

The CDR3 DNA is TGTGCCAGCAGCTCCGCGGGGCTTCTAGCGAGCACAGATACGCAGTATTTT. Its translation: CASSSAGLLASTDTQYF. J is TRBJ2-3 and V is TRBV7-8; tentative D call: TRBD2 (6 bases). Germline CDR1 SGHVS, CDR2 FQNEAQ. CDR3 size: 17 residues. The ends were cut back, 4 bases at V and 0 bases at J, with 17 bases in the middle.

V usage is TRBV30 and J usage is TRBJ2-1; D perhaps matches TRBD1 (6 bases). Germline lookup yields CDR1 GTSNPN and CDR2 SVGIG (reference sequence). The CDR3 runs to 13 residues. V dropped 5 bases and J dropped 5 bases, with 13 bases sitting between them. The CDR3 protein is CAWERGQHNEQFF. In DNA form, the CDR3 reads TGTGCCTGGGAACGGGGACAACACAATGAGCAGTTCTTC.

This sequence joins TRBV6-5 and TRBJ2-7; 12 nucleotides match TRBD2. CDR1 MNHEY and CDR2 SVGAGI come from the germline V gene. V was pared by 5 bases and J by 2 bases, with 4 bases of the junction left unmatched. This CDR3 region has 15 residues. The CDR3 spells CASSPLAGGPYEQYF. The CDR3, as DNA: TGTGCCAGCAGTCCGCTAGCGGGAGGGCCCTACGAGCAGTACTTC.

The V and J genes are TRBV6-5 and TRBJ1-6, with no clear D. The CDR3 is made up of 14 amino acids. V gave up 5 bases and J gave up 6 bases, with 11 bases separating them. Germline CDR1 reads MNHEY; CDR2 reads SVGAGI. CDR3 in DNA: TGTGCCAGCAGTCCCCGCGCACCTAATTCACCCCTCCACTTT. This codes for CASSPRAPNSPLHF.